The 32 T cell receptor beta chains in this list originate from one sample, sequenced in a study of liver allograft versus peripheral blood T cells (dated by TCRdb to 2020 to 2022). In terms of the full investigation: In liver transplant recipients, the study looked at T cell receptor repertoires in the peripheral blood and set them against the repertoires found within the transplanted livers.

Sequenced using an Illumina MiSeq. The raw public data were reprocessed by TCRdb itself: fastp quality trimming at Q25, MiXCR clonotype calling, in-frame beta chains only. Entries are consolidated by CDR3 protein sequence, retaining the most common genes and DNA. Here the sample has over 9,000 distinct CDR3 sequences; roughly 25% occur a single time. Jointly, the top ten make up roughly 8.3% of the sample. These receptors all stem from a human patient who had a liver transplant. After a transplant, the donor of the graft may account for some T cells.

This clonotype was seen ten or more times. The rearrangement uses TRBV12-3 or TRBV12-4 and TRBJ1-2, with 10 nucleotides matching TRBD1. CDR3 length: 15 amino acids. The junction had 8 bases not matched to a gene; V was cut back by 5 bases and J by 5 bases. The CDR3 here is CASSQGQGVGYGYTF. The DNA for the CDR3 is TGTGCCAGCAGTCAAGGACAGGGGGTAGGGTATGGCTACACCTTC.

This clonotype was recorded many times. The chain couples TRBV18 to TRBJ2-7; D may be TRBD1 (6 bases). The CDR3 loop spans 14 amino acids. Per the germline V gene, CDR1 is KGHSH and CDR2 is LQKENI. Trimming cost V 2 bases and J 2 bases, with 10 bases left between them. The CDR3 coding sequence is TGTGCCAGCTCACCATCGGCAGGGGCCTACGAGCAGTACTTC. It translates to CASSPSAGAYEQYF.

The CDR3: CASSDRAGVNTEAFF. In DNA, the CDR3 is TGTGCCAGCAGTGACAGGGCTGGGGTGAACACTGAAGCTTTCTTT. The V and J genes are TRBV6-5 and TRBJ1-1, with 7 bases matching TRBD1. CDR1 is MNHEY and CDR2 is SVGAGI in the germline V gene. V lost 5 bases and J lost 0; bases outside the gene matches: 6. CDR3 size: 15 residues.

There are many counts of this clonotype. The chain combines TRBV12-3 or TRBV12-4 with TRBJ1-2; D not certain. Trimming cost V 5 bases and J 9 bases, with 10 bases left between them. The CDR3 contains 11 residues. This CDR3 reads CASSKGRSYTF. DNA of the CDR3: TGTGCCAGCAGTAAGGGAAGGAGCTACACCTTC.

J is TRBJ2-3 and V is TRBV20-1; D ambiguous. CDR3 length: 13 residues. The germline V and J ends were trimmed by 2 bases and 2 bases, with 8 bases remaining between them. Germline CDR1 DFQATT, CDR2 SNEGSKA (reference sequence). CDR3 loop: CSARQSYTDTQYF. The CDR3 nucleotides read TGCAGTGCTAGACAGTCCTACACAGATACGCAGTATTTT.

The sample holds many counts of this clonotype. The rearrangement joins TRBV6-5 to TRBJ1-3; unclear D gene. CDR1 MNHEY and CDR2 SVGAGI come from the germline V gene. The CDR3 spans 15 residues. V was cut by 0 bases and J by 2 bases, with 8 bases left in between. The chain's CDR3 is CASSYSQTAGNTIYF. CDR3 coding DNA: TGTGCCAGCAGTTACTCACAGACGGCTGGAAACACCATATATTTT.

This clonotype is medium-sized by share. The chain employs TRBV20-1 and TRBJ1-2; 7 bases are shared with TRBD1. Unmatched junction bases numbered 7, after V lost 6 bases and J lost 0 bases. Germline V gene lookup returns CDR1 DFQATT and CDR2 SNEGSKA (reference sequence). The CDR3 has 14 residues. CDR3 loop: CSAEDRLTNYGYTF. CDR3 bases: TGCAGTGCGGAGGACAGGCTTACTAACTATGGCTACACCTTC.

This clonotype was seen ten or more times. The gene calls are TRBV19 and TRBJ1-3, with D uncertain. The CDR3 is 14 residues long. Trimming cost V 2 bases and J 4 bases, with 9 bases left between them. CDR1 is LNHDA, CDR2 SQIVND, per germline (reference sequence). CDR3 in amino acids: CASSIRVSGNTIYF. The DNA of the CDR3 is TGTGCCAGTAGTATACGTGTATCCGGAAACACCATATATTTT. The full variable domain, rest sourced from reference TRBV19 and TRBJ1-3, is DGGITQSPKYLFRKEGQNVTLSCEQNLNHDAMYWYRQDPGQGLRLIYYSQIVNDFQKGDIAEGYSVSREKKESFPLTVTSAQKNPTAFYLCASSIRVSGNTIYFGEGSWLTVV.

V gene TRBV30 combines with J gene TRBJ2-5; D is tentatively TRBD1 or TRBD2 (5 bases each). The germline V gene has CDR1 GTSNPN and CDR2 SVGIG (reference sequence). The germline V and J ends were trimmed by 4 bases and 7 bases, with 16 bases remaining between them. This CDR3 spans 13 amino acids. The CDR3 protein is CAWTSGAGGTQYF. In DNA, the CDR3 is TGTGCCTGGACCTCCGGGGCCGGAGGGACCCAGTACTTC.

In its sample, this clonotype was seen a few times. The CDR3 sequence: CASSLWAGAYTDTQYF. CDR3 coding DNA: TGTGCCAGCAGTTTGTGGGCAGGGGCGTACACAGATACGCAGTATTTT. V is TRBV12-3 or TRBV12-4 and J is TRBJ2-3; D may be TRBD1 (6 bases). This CDR3 is 16 amino acids long. V was clipped by 3 bases and J by 2 bases, with 15 bases between them.

This chain connects TRBV19 to TRBJ2-4, with a possible D match to TRBD1 (5 bases). The CDR3 covers 15 residues. Trimming pared 3 bases from V and 8 bases from J, leaving 17 bases between. Germline V gives CDR1 LNHDA, CDR2 SQIVND (reference sequence). CDR3 coding DNA: TGTGCCAGTAGTATGGGGTTACAGGCCCAGGACATTCAGTACTTC. Amino acids: CASSMGLQAQDIQYF.

J is TRBJ2-5 and V is TRBV12-3 or TRBV12-4, with 7 bases aligning to TRBD2. This CDR3 has 15 residues. V lost 6 bases, J lost 2 bases, and 9 bases stayed unmatched. The CDR3 DNA follows: TGTGCCAGCAGCCGCGGGGGAGGGCTACAAGAGACCCAGTACTTC. Translating gives CASSRGGGLQETQYF.

The chain carries TRBV6-6 and TRBJ1-1, with D hard to call. Trimming pared 7 bases from V and 7 bases from J, leaving 10 bases between. This CDR3 has 11 amino acids. Per the germline V gene, CDR1 is MNHNY and CDR2 is SVGAGI (reference sequence). The CDR3 protein is CASILHDEAFF. Here the CDR3 DNA reads TGTGCCAGCATCCTTCATGATGAAGCTTTCTTT.

This clonotype was recorded a few times. J is TRBJ1-1 and V is TRBV20-1, with a possible D match to TRBD1 (5 bases). Deletions cut 2 bases from V and 3 bases from J, with 10 bases between. This CDR3 spans 13 amino acids. Germline V gene data show CDR1 as DFQATT and CDR2 as SNEGSKA (reference sequence). CDR3 protein: CSARLGLDTEAFF. In nucleotides, the CDR3 is TGCAGTGCTAGATTGGGGCTTGACACTGAAGCTTTCTTT.

This clonotype has just one count. The chain links TRBV7-9 to TRBJ1-2; D remains ambiguous. Germline V lookup: CDR1 SEHNR, CDR2 FQNEAQ (reference sequence). This CDR3 has 14 amino acids. V lost 1 base and J lost 0, with 6 bases in between. CDR3 sequence (DNA): TGTGCCAGCAGCTTAGGACGGACTAACTATGGCTACACCTTC. Its translation is CASSLGRTNYGYTF.

Within the sample, this clonotype is medium-sized (0.01 to 0.1%). The gene calls are TRBV18 and TRBJ1-4, with 10 bases lining up with TRBD1. Looked up from germline, CDR1 is KGHSH and CDR2 is LQKENI. The CDR3 is 17 residues long. Trimming cost V 6 bases and J 3 bases; bases outside gene matches: 10. The chain's CDR3 is CASSPGTGAVANEKLFF. Written as DNA, the CDR3 is TGTGCCAGCTCTCCCGGGACAGGGGCGGTGGCTAATGAAAAACTGTTTTTT.

By proportion, this clonotype is medium-sized (0.01 to 0.1%). The rearrangement links TRBV19 to TRBJ2-7; 8 positions agree with TRBD2. The CDR3 spans 18 residues. With 6 bases clipped from V and 5 bases from J, the junction kept 21 bases outside the gene matches. Germline CDR1 is LNHDA and CDR2 is SQIVND (reference sequence). CDR3 DNA sequence: TGTGCCAGTAGCCAGGGACCCCCCTCGGGGGGGAGTAGGGACGAGCAGTACTTC. Translated: CASSQGPPSGGSRDEQYF.

The CDR3, as DNA: TGTGCCAGCAGTTTCAAAGAGACCCAGTACTTC. The encoded protein is CASSFKETQYF. J is TRBJ2-5 and V is TRBV6-2 or TRBV6-3; D gene ambiguous. CDR3 length equals 11 residues. Germline CDR1 MNHEY, CDR2 SVGEGT. Trimming cost V 4 bases and J 3 bases, with 3 bases left between them.

This clonotype was observed a few times. The genes are TRBV20-1 and TRBJ2-7; D unresolved. The CDR3 extends over 16 amino acids. V shed 0 bases and J shed 0 bases, with 15 bases lying between them. Germline V gene lookup returns CDR1 DFQATT and CDR2 SNEGSKA (reference sequence). CDR3 bases: TGCAGTGCTAGAGATCAGGCGACTCATACCTCCTACGAGCAGTACTTC. The encoded protein is CSARDQATHTSYEQYF.

V is TRBV5-6 and J is TRBJ2-3; the match to TRBD2 covers 13 bases. Germline assignment: CDR1 SGHDT and CDR2 YYEEEE. The CDR3 consists of 16 residues. V lost 0 bases, J lost 3 bases, and 1 base stayed unmatched. The DNA of the CDR3 is TGTGCCAGCAGCTTGGTGACTAGCGGGAGGACAGATACGCAGTATTTT. Its protein is CASSLVTSGRTDTQYF. The full variable domain, rest sourced from reference TRBV5-6 and TRBJ2-3, is DAGVTQSPTHLIKTRGQQVTLRCSPKSGHDTVSWYQQALGQGPQFIFQYYEEEERQRGNFPDRFSGHQFPNYSSELNVNALLLGDSALYLCASSLVTSGRTDTQYFGPGTRLTVL.

This clonotype was recorded a few times. V usage is TRBV6-5 and J usage is TRBJ2-1; the match to TRBD2 covers 13 bases. CDR3 size: 16 residues. Trimming took 4 bases from V and 9 from J; bases not matched to a gene: 9. The germline gives CDR1 MNHEY, CDR2 SVGAGI. The CDR3 DNA sequence: TGTGCCAGCAGTTTCCGTGGACTAGCGGGAGTCGGTGAGCAGTTCTTC. This sequence encodes CASSFRGLAGVGEQFF.

This clonotype was detected once. This clone may be a read error of a much larger clone one base away. The chain recombines TRBV7-9 with TRBJ2-7, with 10 bases fitting TRBD2. Germline values: CDR1 SEHNR, CDR2 FQNEAQ (reference sequence). The CDR3 spans 15 residues. The CDR3 here is CTSLPSGRGPYEQYF. The CDR3 DNA reads TGTACCAGCCTTCCGAGCGGGAGGGGCCCCTACGAGCAGTACTTC.

By proportion, this clonotype is medium-sized (0.01 to 0.1%). The chain is built from TRBV6-6 and TRBJ2-2; TRBD1 matches at 10 bases. In germline, CDR1 is MNHNY, CDR2 SVGAGI (reference sequence). The CDR3 length is 16 residues. The ends lost 4 bases at V and 5 bases at J; junction bases unmatched: 7. The CDR3 sequence: CASSSPGTGVTGELFF. The DNA for the CDR3 is TGTGCCAGCAGTTCCCCCGGGACAGGGGTTACCGGGGAGCTGTTTTTT.

This clonotype occurred many times. The rearrangement links TRBV18 to TRBJ2-3; D is undetermined. CDR1 and CDR2 (germline): KGHSH, LQKENI. The CDR3 extends over 16 amino acids. Deletions cut 3 bases from V and 4 bases from J, with 17 bases between. The DNA for the CDR3 is TGTGCCAGCTCACCGAATGAGGCAGAACTATCAGATACGCAGTATTTT. This gives the protein CASSPNEAELSDTQYF.

This clonotype is labeled as medium-sized. The chain uses TRBV27 and TRBJ1-4; D might be TRBD1 (6 bases). The V gene's germline CDR1 is MNHEY and CDR2 SMNVEV (reference sequence). V lost 3 bases to trimming and J lost 7 bases, with 15 bases between them. This CDR3 has 15 residues. The CDR3 protein is CASSLLGRGGEKLFF. The CDR3 region has the DNA TGTGCCAGCAGTTTGCTGGGCAGGGGTGGTGAAAAACTGTTTTTT. The full variable domain, rest sourced from reference TRBV27 and TRBJ1-4, is EAQVTQNPRYLITVTGKKLTVTCSQNMNHEYMSWYRQDPGLGLRQIYYSMNVEVTDKGDVPEGYKVSRKEKRNFPLILESPSPNQTSLYFCASSLLGRGGEKLFFGSGTQLSVL.

This clonotype was counted a few times. This rearrangement joins TRBV18 to TRBJ2-5; no definite D call. The V end was cut by 7 bases, the J end by 7 bases, with 10 bases between. The CDR3 covers 11 residues. The germline V gene has CDR1 KGHSH and CDR2 LQKENI. The CDR3 DNA reads TGTGCCAGCTGGGGAAAAGGGACCCAGTACTTC. Translating it yields CASWGKGTQYF. Full variable domain (missing parts from reference TRBV18 and TRBJ2-5): NAGVMQNPRHLVRRRGQEARLRCSPMKGHSHVYWYRQLPEEGLKFMVYLQKENIIDESGMPKERFSAEFPKEGPSILRIQQVVRGDSAAYFCASWGKGTQYFGPGTRLLVL.

This clonotype is deemed medium-sized. The chain recombines TRBV6-5 with TRBJ2-3; 12 bases align to TRBD2. V shed 6 bases and J 2 bases; nucleotides not matched to a gene: 9. This CDR3 is built from 17 residues. Per the germline V gene, CDR1 is MNHEY and CDR2 is SVGAGI. The CDR3, as DNA: TGTGCCAGCAGCGAGACTAGCGGGAGACCGAACACAGATACGCAGTATTTT. Translated: CASSETSGRPNTDTQYF.

This clonotype showed up just a few times. This chain connects TRBV5-4 to TRBJ2-3; a weak D match, TRBD1 (5 bases). Germline V gene sequence: CDR1 SGHNT, CDR2 YYREEE (reference sequence). The CDR3 is 14 amino acids. The V end lost 1 base, the J end lost 1 base, and 7 bases lay between the germline ends. The CDR3 loop is CASSLQQGTDTQYF. The CDR3 DNA sequence: TGTGCCAGCAGCTTGCAACAGGGCACAGATACGCAGTATTTT.

The V and J genes are TRBV24-1 and TRBJ1-5; TRBD1 agrees at 9 bases. V gave up 4 bases and J gave up 5 bases; unmatched junction bases: 11. There are 17 residues in the CDR3. From germline, CDR1 is KGHDR and CDR2 SFDVKD. CDR3 in amino acids: CATSDTSRTGEHQPQHF. The CDR3 nucleotides are TGTGCCACCAGTGACACTTCCCGGACAGGGGAACATCAGCCCCAGCATTTT.

This clonotype occurred a few times. The V gene is TRBV6-6, the J gene TRBJ2-7, with 8 bases that match TRBD1. In germline, CDR1 is MNHNY, CDR2 SVGAGI (reference sequence). V gave up 5 bases and J gave up 5 bases; unmatched junction bases: 14. The CDR3 spans 16 residues. The CDR3 DNA reads TGTGCCAGCAGTACGCAGCGCCAGGGGGCGCGGGACGAGCAGTACTTC. As protein: CASSTQRQGARDEQYF.

This clonotype is judged medium-sized. In DNA, the CDR3 is TGTGCCAGCTCCGGTGGGGCGCCCGGCTCTGGAAACACCATATATTTT. This encodes CASSGGAPGSGNTIYF. The chain joins TRBV18 to TRBJ1-3; D is possibly TRBD1 (5 bases). The CDR3 covers 16 residues. Germline CDR1 KGHSH, CDR2 LQKENI. The V end was cut by 6 bases, the J end by 0 bases, with 15 bases between.

This clonotype is medium-sized by share. V and J are TRBV19 and TRBJ1-3, with a possible D match to TRBD1 (5 bases). This CDR3 spans 16 amino acids. Germline-derived CDR1 and CDR2 are LNHDA and SQIVND (reference sequence). Trimming removed 5 bases from V and 1 base from J, with 15 bases in between. The CDR3 coding sequence is TGTGCCAGTAGTCTCCGGGACCCGACTTCTGGAAACACCATATATTTT. Protein: CASSLRDPTSGNTIYF. The whole variable domain, remainder taken from reference TRBV19 and TRBJ1-3, is DGGITQSPKYLFRKEGQNVTLSCEQNLNHDAMYWYRQDPGQGLRLIYYSQIVNDFQKGDIAEGYSVSREKKESFPLTVTSAQKNPTAFYLCASSLRDPTSGNTIYFGEGSWLTVV.